The text below deals with one T cell receptor (beta chain). Trimming removed 0 bases at V and 7 bases at J, with 13 bases between. This CDR3 comprises 14 residues. CDR1 WNHNN and CDR2 SYGVQD come from the germline V gene (reference sequence). The data were taken from a study of blood T cell repertoires in COVID-19. In the study overall: Researchers got acute and convalescent COVID-19 samples from the United States, Italy and Spain.

Original analysis: Estimates of nucleated cell counts were drawn from the amplification of reference gene primers. The table came from immunoSEQ multiplex PCR; TCRdb's copy has only in-frame clones and leaves some out. Clonal size and the V and J genes are those of that table, whereas D and trimming came from the DNA. The sample contains 250,000 to 350,000 clones, about nine tenths of which appear only once. Sequencing input: peripheral blood. This TCR derives from a man aged 18 to 30 with active or convalescent COVID-19. This rearrangement joins TRBV10-1 to TRBJ2-7, with TRBD1 as a possible D gene (6 bases). Written as DNA, the CDR3 is TGCGCCAGCAGTGAGTCTGCCAGGGGTAGGGAGCAGTACTTC. Residues: CASSESARGREQYF.